This passage covers 27 T cell receptor beta chains from one sample sequenced in a study of T cell responses to AZD1222 COVID-19 vaccine. The repertoire was sequenced with immunoSEQ multiplex PCR; TCRdb's copy has only in-frame clones and lacks some. The profile shows about 180,000 clones, roughly 91% of them singletons. The source material was peripheral blood, sampled on day 0 of AZD1222 vaccination. The source of these receptors is an adult in good health.

This chain uses TRBV2 with TRBJ2-5; TRBD1 matches 7 bases. This CDR3 has 13 residues. From germline, CDR1 is SNHLY and CDR2 FYNNEI. J gave up 2 bases and V 6 bases, and 3 bases lay outside the gene matches. The CDR3 loop is CASRGTAQETQYF. Here the CDR3 DNA reads TGTGCCAGCAGGGGGACAGCGCAAGAGACCCAGTACTTC.

V and J are TRBV24-1 and TRBJ1-2; D call uncertain. Germline CDR1 KGHDR, CDR2 SFDVKD. V lost 6 bases and J lost 5, with 18 bases in between. The CDR3 is 15 residues long. The chain's CDR3 is CATSWNGRLGYGYTF. CDR3 nucleotides: TGTGCCACCAGTTGGAACGGCAGGCTGGGGTATGGCTACACCTTC.

This chain joins TRBV11-2 and TRBJ1-1; D gene unclear. Per the germline V gene, CDR1 is SGHAT and CDR2 is FQNNGV. Trimming pared 1 base from V and 1 base from J, leaving 10 bases between. This CDR3 spans 15 amino acids. This chain's CDR3 is CASSLGRPPNTEAFF. The CDR3 nucleotides read TGTGCCAGCAGCTTAGGTCGGCCCCCGAACACTGAAGCTTTCTTT.

The chain recombines TRBV19 with TRBJ1-5; the D gene is possibly TRBD1 (5 bases). Trimming pared 7 bases from V and 4 bases from J, leaving 11 bases between. Germline V gene sequence: CDR1 LNHDA, CDR2 SQIVND (reference sequence). The CDR3 is 13 residues long. CDR3 residues: CASTGHPNQPQHF. CDR3 nucleotides: TGTGCCAGTACCGGACACCCAAATCAGCCCCAGCATTTT.

The CDR3 loop reads CASSQGLENTEAFF. The CDR3 nucleotides are TGCGCCAGCAGTCAGGGTCTGGAGAACACTGAAGCTTTCTTT. The chain recombines TRBV5-1 with TRBJ1-1, with a weak D call TRBD1 (5 bases). The CDR3 has 14 residues. From germline, CDR1 is SGHRS and CDR2 YFSETQ. The V end lost 5 bases, the J end lost 1 base, and 12 bases lay between the germline ends.

V gene TRBV21-1 combines with J gene TRBJ1-5; the table calls TRBD1, which could not be checked here. TRBV21-1 is labeled a pseudogene. The CDR3 loop spans 17 amino acids. The CDR3 DNA reads TGTGCCAGCAGCAAAGCATACTCGAAAGGGGGCGGTCAGCCCCAGCATTTT. Encoded protein: CASSKAYSKGGGQPQHF.

This chain links TRBV5-1 with TRBJ1-1, with 10 bases fitting TRBD1. Per the germline V gene, CDR1 is SGHRS and CDR2 is YFSETQ. The J segment lost 5 bases and the V segment lost 2 bases, leaving 9 bases of the junction unmatched. This CDR3 spans 16 amino acids. Here the CDR3 DNA reads TGCGCCAGCAGCTTCTCCTCGACAGGGGGCGGGACTGAAGCTTTCTTT. This gives the protein CASSFSSTGGGTEAFF.

Only one count was recorded for this clone. This sequence joins TRBV6-6 and TRBJ1-2; tentatively, D is TRBD1 (6 bases). Germline CDR1 and CDR2: MNHNY and SVGAGI (reference sequence). The CDR3 consists of 12 residues. V lost 6 bases and J lost 8, with 13 bases in between. The CDR3 sequence is CASRNRVVGYTF. CDR3 bases: TGTGCCAGCAGGAACAGGGTTGTGGGCTACACCTTC.

In its sample, this clone was seen once. V gene TRBV7-8 combines with J gene TRBJ1-5; D perhaps matches TRBD1 (6 bases). Trimming cost V 1 base and J 0 bases, with 10 bases left between them. The CDR3 loop spans 16 amino acids. From germline, CDR1 is SGHVS and CDR2 FQNEAQ. CDR3 sequence (DNA): TGTGCCAGCAGCTTAGGCAGGGGACATAGCAATCAGCCCCAGCATTTT. Translation gives CASSLGRGHSNQPQHF.

With regard to this clone: At one of its ends the junction is not consistent with the germline gene, which may arise from a read error. The V and J genes are TRBV7-7 and TRBJ1-5; D unresolved. The germline gives CDR1 SSHAT, CDR2 FNYEAQ (reference sequence). The CDR3 is 17 amino acids. In DNA form, the CDR3 reads TGTGCTAGCAGCCAAAGCGTCAGATTTTATAGCAATCAGCCCCAGCATTTT. Translation gives CASSQSVRFYSNQPQHF.

This chain joins TRBV7-2 and TRBJ1-5; a weak D match, TRBD1 (6 bases). The CDR3 covers 15 residues. The V gene's germline CDR1 is SGHTA and CDR2 FQGNSA. V was clipped by 5 bases and J by 6 bases, with 17 bases between them. The CDR3 DNA sequence: TGTGCCAGCAGCGCTAGACGGGGGGCTGGTCAGCCCCAGCATTTT. This sequence encodes CASSARRGAGQPQHF.

The V call is TRBV5-6, the J call TRBJ2-7; TRBD2 matches at 7 bases. In germline, CDR1 is SGHDT, CDR2 YYEEEE. This CDR3 spans 13 amino acids. V gave up 3 bases and J gave up 4 bases; unmatched junction bases: 4. The CDR3 region has the DNA TGTGCCAGCAGCTCGACTAGCAGGTACGAGCAGTACGTC. Its protein product is CASSSTSRYEQYV.

This chain links TRBV9 with TRBJ2-7, with D possibly matching TRBD2 (6 bases). Germline V lookup: CDR1 SGDLS, CDR2 YYNGEE. V was trimmed by 4 bases and J by 7 bases, leaving 9 bases between them. There are 11 residues in the CDR3. The CDR3 sequence: CASSPGREQYF. CDR3 bases: TGTGCCAGCAGCCCTGGGAGGGAGCAGTACTTC.

The V gene is TRBV27, the J gene TRBJ1-5, with D perhaps TRBD1 (6 bases). CDR1 is MNHEY and CDR2 is SMNVEV in the germline V gene (reference sequence). V lost 7 bases to trimming and J lost 7 bases, with 20 bases between them. The CDR3 runs to 15 residues. Here the CDR3 DNA reads TGTGCCAGCACCATTATAGGGGGTTCCGGGCAGCCCCAGCATTTT. Encoded protein: CASTIIGGSGQPQHF.

This chain connects TRBV28 to TRBJ2-1, with 7 positions matching TRBD1. J was trimmed by 3 bases and V by 5 bases; bases with no gene match: 7. There are 15 residues in the CDR3. Per the germline V gene, CDR1 is MDHEN and CDR2 is SYDVKM. CDR3 amino acids: CASSENRGGYNEQFF. CDR3 sequence (DNA): TGTGCCAGCAGTGAAAACAGGGGTGGCTACAATGAGCAGTTCTTC.

The chain couples TRBV5-1 to TRBJ1-2; D is unresolved. The CDR3 extends over 14 amino acids. Trimming took 0 bases from V and 2 from J, leaving 8 bases between them. Germline-derived CDR1 and CDR2 are SGHRS and YFSETQ. CDR3 bases: TGCGCCAGCAGCTTGGACCCAGCCAACTATGGCTACACCTTC. This translates into CASSLDPANYGYTF. Combining the CDR3 with reference TRBV5-1 and TRBJ1-2 gives the whole variable domain KAGVTQTPRYLIKTRGQQVTLSCSPISGHRSVSWYQQTPGQGLQFLFEYFSETQRNKGNFPGRFSGRQFSNSRSEMNVSTLELGDSALYLCASSLDPANYGYTFGSGTRLTVV.

In its sample, this clone was seen once. The genes are TRBV28 and TRBJ1-2; D is ambiguous. Between the trimmed V and J ends, which lost 6 bases and 7 bases, there was a span of 15 bases. The CDR3 is 13 residues long. Germline V lookup: CDR1 MDHEN, CDR2 SYDVKM. The CDR3 DNA follows: TGTGCCAGCAGCCCCCCGTTGTTTGTTGGCTACACCTTC. This translates into CASSPPLFVGYTF.

The chain links TRBV14 to TRBJ2-1; D unclear. This CDR3 comprises 11 residues. Looked up from germline, CDR1 is SGHDN and CDR2 is FVKESK. V was pared by 4 bases and J by 12 bases, with 10 bases between. CDR3 sequence: CASSPGRWQFF. The CDR3 DNA follows: TGTGCCAGCAGCCCTGGGCGGTGGCAGTTCTTC.

DNA for the CDR3: TGTGCCAGCAGCTTATCCAGCCTCAACACCGGGGAGCTGTTTTTT. This encodes CASSLSSLNTGELFF. The J gene is TRBJ2-2, the V gene TRBV7-2; D unresolved. The CDR3 contains 15 residues. Trimming stripped 2 bases from V and 2 bases from J, with 9 bases between. In germline, CDR1 is SGHTA, CDR2 FQGNSA.

Only one count was recorded for this clone. This chain connects TRBV10-3 to TRBJ1-1; D unclear. This CDR3 region has 13 residues. CDR1 and CDR2 from the germline V gene are ENHRY and SYGVKD. V lost 3 bases, J lost 1 base, and 6 bases lay in between. The CDR3 spells CAISESGNTEAFF. The DNA of the CDR3 is TGTGCCATCAGTGAATCGGGGAACACTGAAGCTTTCTTT.

The gene calls are TRBV6-6 and TRBJ1-4; tentative D call: TRBD1 (5 bases). The CDR3 consists of 13 residues. Germline V CDR1 and CDR2: MNHNY, SVGAGI (reference sequence). V dropped 6 bases and J dropped 0 bases, with 5 bases sitting between them. The CDR3 DNA follows: TGTGCCAGCAGGGGACCAACTAATGAAAAACTGTTTTTT. It translates to CASRGPTNEKLFF.

CDR3 sequence: CASSETGLSNQPQHF. The CDR3 DNA is TGTGCCAGCAGTGAAACAGGCCTTAGCAATCAGCCCCAGCATTTT. The chain employs TRBV2 and TRBJ1-5; TRBD1 might be the D (5 bases). Germline V CDR1 and CDR2: SNHLY, FYNNEI. V lost 2 bases and J 0 bases, leaving 8 bases between the germline ends. The CDR3 runs 15 residues.

The CDR3 reads CAIAGEETQYF. The CDR3 region has the DNA TGTGCCATCGCAGGGGAAGAGACCCAGTACTTC. The V call is TRBV10-3, the J call TRBJ2-5; TRBD1 might be the D (6 bases). Trimming shortened V by 8 bases and J by 3 bases, and 7 bases separated the two germline ends. Germline values: CDR1 ENHRY, CDR2 SYGVKD. This CDR3 is 11 amino acids long.

This chain links TRBV5-4 with TRBJ2-6; D remains ambiguous. CDR3 size: 17 residues. Per germline, CDR1 SGHNT and CDR2 YYREEE (reference sequence). V gave up 2 bases and J gave up 0 bases, with 12 bases separating them. The CDR3 DNA reads as TGTGCCAGCAGCTTCACAGCGATCCACTCTGGGGCCAACGTCCTGACTTTC. This codes for CASSFTAIHSGANVLTF. The variable domain in full, completed from reference TRBV5-4 and TRBJ2-6, reads ETGVTQSPTHLIKTRGQQVTLRCSSQSGHNTVSWYQQALGQGPQFIFQYYREEENGRGNFPPRFSGLQFPNYSSELNVNALELDDSALYLCASSFTAIHSGANVLTFGAGSRLTVL.

This chain links TRBV29-1 with TRBJ2-5; D is possibly TRBD2 (7 bases). V gave up 2 bases and J gave up 9 bases, with 19 bases separating them. This CDR3 spans 14 amino acids. The germline V gene encodes CDR1 SQVTM and CDR2 ANQGSEA. The CDR3 sequence is CSVEQAGAPKAQYF. CDR3 bases: TGCAGCGTTGAACAGGCGGGGGCCCCAAAGGCCCAGTACTTC.

The chain links TRBV21-1 to TRBJ2-1; TRBD2 is the table's D call, not checked against the DNA. TRBV21-1 has pseudogene status. The CDR3 is 18 residues long. The CDR3 region is CASSDAGLGGLADNEQFF. As DNA, the CDR3 is TGTGCCAGCAGCGACGCAGGCTTGGGGGGACTAGCGGACAATGAGCAGTTCTTC.

The rearrangement links TRBV5-1 to TRBJ2-1; D uncertain. The germline V gene encodes CDR1 SGHRS and CDR2 YFSETQ. V lost 0 bases and J lost 10, with 11 bases in between. The CDR3 has 13 amino acids. CDR3 DNA: TGCGCCAGCAGCTTGGAGACTGGTTGGGAGCAGTTCTTC. This translates into CASSLETGWEQFF.